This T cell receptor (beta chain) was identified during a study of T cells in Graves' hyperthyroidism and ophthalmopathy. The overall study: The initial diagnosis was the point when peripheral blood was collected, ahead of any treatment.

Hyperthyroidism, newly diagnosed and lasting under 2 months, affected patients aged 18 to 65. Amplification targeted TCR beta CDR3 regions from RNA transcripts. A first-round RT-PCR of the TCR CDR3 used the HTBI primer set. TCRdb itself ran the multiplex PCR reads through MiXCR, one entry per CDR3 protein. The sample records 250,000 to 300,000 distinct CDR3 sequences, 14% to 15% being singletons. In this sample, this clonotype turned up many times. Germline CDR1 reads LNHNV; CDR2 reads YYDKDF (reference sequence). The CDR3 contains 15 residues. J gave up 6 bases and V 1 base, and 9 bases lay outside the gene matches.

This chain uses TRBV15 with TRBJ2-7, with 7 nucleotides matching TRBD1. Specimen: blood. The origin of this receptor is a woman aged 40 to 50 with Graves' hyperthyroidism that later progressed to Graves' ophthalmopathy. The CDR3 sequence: CATSRGWQGVPEQYF. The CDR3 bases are TGTGCCACCAGCAGAGGTTGGCAGGGGGTCCCCGAGCAGTACTTC.